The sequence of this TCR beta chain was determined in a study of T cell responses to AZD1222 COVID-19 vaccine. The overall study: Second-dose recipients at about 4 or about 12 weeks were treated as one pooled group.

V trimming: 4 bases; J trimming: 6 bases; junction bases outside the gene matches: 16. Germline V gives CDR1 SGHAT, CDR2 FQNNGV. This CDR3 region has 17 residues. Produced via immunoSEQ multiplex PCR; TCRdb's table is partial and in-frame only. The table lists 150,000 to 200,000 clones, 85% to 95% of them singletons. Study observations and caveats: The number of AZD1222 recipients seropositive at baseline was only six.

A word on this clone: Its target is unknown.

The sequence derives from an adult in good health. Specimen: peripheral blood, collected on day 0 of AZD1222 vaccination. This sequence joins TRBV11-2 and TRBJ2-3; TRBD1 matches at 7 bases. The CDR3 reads CASSSPQGTVRGDTQYF. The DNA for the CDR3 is TGTGCCAGCAGCTCCCCCCAGGGGACGGTCAGGGGGGATACGCAGTATTTT.